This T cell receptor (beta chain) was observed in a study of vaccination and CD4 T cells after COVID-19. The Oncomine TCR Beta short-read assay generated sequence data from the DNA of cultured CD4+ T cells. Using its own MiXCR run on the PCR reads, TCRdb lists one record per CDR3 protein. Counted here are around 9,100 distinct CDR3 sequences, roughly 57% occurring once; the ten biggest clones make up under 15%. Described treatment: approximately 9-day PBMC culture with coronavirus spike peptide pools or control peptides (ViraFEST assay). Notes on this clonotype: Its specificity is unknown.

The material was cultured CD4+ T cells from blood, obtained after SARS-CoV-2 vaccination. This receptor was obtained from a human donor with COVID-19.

CDR3 in amino acids: CASSLGSVNTEAFF. For the CDR3, the DNA is TGTGCCAGCAGCTTGGGGTCGGTGAACACTGAAGCTTTCTTT. V is TRBV7-9 and J is TRBJ1-1; no definite D call. The CDR3 contains 14 residues. Trimming shortened V by 3 bases and J by 0 bases, and 8 bases separated the two germline ends. Germline CDR1 SEHNR, CDR2 FQNEAQ (reference sequence).